This TCR beta chain originates from a study of cytomegalovirus exposure and HLA in healthy donors. Study outcomes and limitations: Researchers reported that a few CMV-associated chains were confirmed in vitro as CMV antigen-specific. The study labeled about 160 TCR beta chains cytomegalovirus-associated.

This clone was recorded a few times. What it binds is unknown. Amplification used 60 Vbeta primers and 13 Jbeta primers. Sequencing used immunoSEQ multiplex PCR; TCRdb keeps in-frame clones, though not all of them. The sample lists about 76,000 clones, roughly two thirds seen once, with 4.9% in the top ten. Material: PBMCs. The TCR originated in a man in his 60s in good health and CMV-seropositive.

The chain's CDR3 is CASRGQGMNTEAFF. The CDR3 nucleotides read TGTGCCAGTAGAGGACAGGGCATGAACACTGAAGCTTTCTTT. The chain combines TRBV19 with TRBJ1-1, with 8 bases lining up with TRBD1. V shed 6 bases and J 0 bases; nucleotides not matched to a gene: 3. Germline loops: CDR1 LNHDA, CDR2 SQIVND (reference sequence). The CDR3 length is 14 residues.